Sequencing of this TCR beta chain was carried out in a study of shared clonotypes between healthy human individuals. Across the study: The donors, two women and a few men, were aged 18 to 49. Each donor's CD4 naive and CD4 memory cells filled three plates apiece, CD8 naive two, and CD8 memory one.

CDR1 and CDR2 (germline): SGHVS, FNYEAQ. V lost 6 bases and J lost 0; bases outside the gene matches: 6. The CDR3 has 17 amino acids. Sorted-subset replicate PCR reactions were performed with roughly 200 ng DNA, corresponding to roughly 31,000 T cell genomes. The data were produced by immunoSEQ multiplex PCR, yet TCRdb's version contains in-frame clones alone and is incomplete. In the table there are over a million clones, around three quarters of which are singletons. The sample taken for sequencing was memory CD4+ T cells from PBMCs. The subset denotes: CD45RA-negative fraction. The source is a man younger than 30 in good health. Some clones in this sample may be carry-over from other donors' samples. The chain couples TRBV7-6 to TRBJ2-2, with 11 bases that match TRBD2. The CDR3 sequence is CASRPLAGGSNTGELFF. In nucleotides, the CDR3 is TGTGCCAGCAGACCCCTAGCGGGAGGATCGAACACCGGGGAGCTGTTTTTT.